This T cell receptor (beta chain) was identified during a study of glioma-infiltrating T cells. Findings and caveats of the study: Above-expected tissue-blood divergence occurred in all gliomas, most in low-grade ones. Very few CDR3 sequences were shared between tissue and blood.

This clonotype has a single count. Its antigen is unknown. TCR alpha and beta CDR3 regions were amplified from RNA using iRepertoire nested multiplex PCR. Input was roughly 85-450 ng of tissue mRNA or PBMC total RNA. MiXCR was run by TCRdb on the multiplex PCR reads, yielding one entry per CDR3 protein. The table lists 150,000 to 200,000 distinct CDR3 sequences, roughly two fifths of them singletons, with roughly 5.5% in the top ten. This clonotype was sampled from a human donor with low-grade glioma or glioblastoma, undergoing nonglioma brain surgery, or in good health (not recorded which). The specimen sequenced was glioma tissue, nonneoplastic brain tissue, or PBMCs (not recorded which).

This chain's CDR3 is CNAGASSYNEQFF. Written as DNA, the CDR3 is TGCAACGCCGGGGCAAGCTCCTACAATGAGCAGTTCTTC. The V gene is TRBV29-1, the J gene TRBJ2-1; either TRBD1 or TRBD2 may fit D (5 bases each). CDR3 length: 13 amino acids. Germline-derived CDR1 and CDR2 are SQVTM and ANQGSEA.